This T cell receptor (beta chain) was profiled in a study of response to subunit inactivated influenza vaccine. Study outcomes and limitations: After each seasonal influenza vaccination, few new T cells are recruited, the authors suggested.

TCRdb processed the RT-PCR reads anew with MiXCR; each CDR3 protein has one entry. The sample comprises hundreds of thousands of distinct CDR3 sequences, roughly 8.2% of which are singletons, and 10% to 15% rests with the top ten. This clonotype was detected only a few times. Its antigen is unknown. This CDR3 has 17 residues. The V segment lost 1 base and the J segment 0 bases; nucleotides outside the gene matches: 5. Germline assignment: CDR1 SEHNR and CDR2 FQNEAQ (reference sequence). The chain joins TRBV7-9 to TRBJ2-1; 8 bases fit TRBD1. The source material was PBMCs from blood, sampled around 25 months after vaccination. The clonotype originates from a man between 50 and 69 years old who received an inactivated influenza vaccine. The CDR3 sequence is CASSLGTGTFSYNEQFF. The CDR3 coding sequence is TGTGCCAGCAGCTTAGGGACAGGGACCTTCTCCTACAATGAGCAGTTCTTC. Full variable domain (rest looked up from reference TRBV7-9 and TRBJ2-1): DTGVSQNPRHKITKRGQNVTFRCDPISEHNRLYWYRQTLGQGPEFLTYFQNEAQLEKSRLLSDRFSAERPKGSFSTLEIQRTEQGDSAMYLCASSLGTGTFSYNEQFFGPGTRLTVL.